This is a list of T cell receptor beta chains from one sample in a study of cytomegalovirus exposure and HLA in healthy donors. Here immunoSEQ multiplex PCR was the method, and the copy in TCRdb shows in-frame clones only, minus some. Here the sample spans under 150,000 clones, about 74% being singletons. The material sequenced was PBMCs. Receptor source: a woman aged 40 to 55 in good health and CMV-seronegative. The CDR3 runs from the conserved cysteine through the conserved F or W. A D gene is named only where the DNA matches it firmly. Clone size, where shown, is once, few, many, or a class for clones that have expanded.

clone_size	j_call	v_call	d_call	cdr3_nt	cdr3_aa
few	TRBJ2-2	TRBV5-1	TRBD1	TGCGCCAGCAGCGGGACAGGGAACACCGGGGAGCTGTTTTTT	CASSGTGNTGELFF
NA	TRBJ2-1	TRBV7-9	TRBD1	TGTGCCAGCAGCAGACAGGGGACGTCCTACAATGAGCAGTTCTTC	CASSRQGTSYNEQFF
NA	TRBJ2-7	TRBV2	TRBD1	TGTGCCAGCACCTCAGTTTGGGACAGGTCCTACGAGCAGTACTTC	CASTSVWDRSYEQYF
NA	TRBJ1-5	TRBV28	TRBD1	TGTGCCAGTCGACAGGGTGGCAATCAGCCCCAGCATTTT	CASRQGGNQPQHF
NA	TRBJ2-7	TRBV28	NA	TGTGCCAGCGGCTACAGGGGGGGCGGGAAGTACTTC	CASGYRGGGKYF
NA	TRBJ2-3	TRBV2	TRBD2	TGTGCCAGCAGTGAAGATAGACTAGCTATAGATACGCAGTATTTT	CASSEDRLAIDTQYF
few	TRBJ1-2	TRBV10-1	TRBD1	TGCGCCAGCAGTCCGGGACAGGCCTATGGCTACACCTTC	CASSPGQAYGYTF
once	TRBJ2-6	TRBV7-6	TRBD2	TGTGCCAGCAGCTTAGGTCTAGCGGGATCTGGGGCCAACGTCCTGACTTTC	CASSLGLAGSGANVLTF
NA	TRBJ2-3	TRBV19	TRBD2	TGTGCCAGTAGTATAAGGACTAGCGGGAGCCCGCAGTATTTT	CASSIRTSGSPQYF
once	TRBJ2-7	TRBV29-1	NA	TGCAGCGTGAAGCGCCTCCGGGGGGCGGGGTCCTACGAGCAGTACTTC	CSVKRLRGAGSYEQYF
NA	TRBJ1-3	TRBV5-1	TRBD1	TGCGCCAGCAGCCCAGGGGGCTTCAATGGAAACACCATATATTTT	CASSPGGFNGNTIYF
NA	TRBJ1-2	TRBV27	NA	TGTGCCAGCTGGGGCGCCGGGAGCGGCTACACCTTC	CASWGAGSGYTF
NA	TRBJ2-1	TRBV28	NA	TGTGCCAGCAGTTATGGCGGCTCCTACAATGAGCAGTTCTTC	CASSYGGSYNEQFF
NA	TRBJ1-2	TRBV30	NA	TGTGCCTGGAGTGTAGAGGGGGACGGCTACACCTTC	CAWSVEGDGYTF
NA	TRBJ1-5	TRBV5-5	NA	TGTGCCAGCAGCTCAAAAGCCGGTCAGCCCCAGCATTTT	CASSSKAGQPQHF
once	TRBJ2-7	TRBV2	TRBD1	TGTGCCAGCAGTCCGCCGGGACAGGCCTACGAGCAGTACTTC	CASSPPGQAYEQYF
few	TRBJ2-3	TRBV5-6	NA	TGTGCCACCGTCGACGGGACTCGTCCAGATACGCAGTATTTT	CATVDGTRPDTQYF
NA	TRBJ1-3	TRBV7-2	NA	TGTGCCAGCAGCTCGTGGACAGCAACCTCTGGAAACACCATATATTTT	CASSSWTATSGNTIYF
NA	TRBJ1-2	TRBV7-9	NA	TGTGCCAGCAGCTTAGGACAGTCTAACTATGGCTACACCTTC	CASSLGQSNYGYTF
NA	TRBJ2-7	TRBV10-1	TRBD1	TGCGCCAGCAGTGTAAGGGACAGGGACCACGAGCAGTACTTC	CASSVRDRDHEQYF
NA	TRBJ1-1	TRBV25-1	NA	TGTGCCAGCAGTGGGGACCCGGGACAGAACACTGAAGCTTTCTTT	CASSGDPGQNTEAFF
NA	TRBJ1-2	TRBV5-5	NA	TGTGCCAGCAGCTTGGCTACAGCTACTAACTATGGCTACACCTTC	CASSLATATNYGYTF
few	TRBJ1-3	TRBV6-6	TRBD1	TGTGCCAGCAGTCGGGGACAGGGTCTTGGAAACACCATATATTTT	CASSRGQGLGNTIYF
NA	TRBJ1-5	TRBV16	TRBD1	TGTGCCAGCAGCCAAGACAGGGCAGTCGGTCAGCCCCAGCATTTT	CASSQDRAVGQPQHF
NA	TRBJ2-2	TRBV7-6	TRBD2	TGTGCCAGCAGCTTAGCGCTTGGGGGGGATGCCGGGGAGCTGTTTTTT	CASSLALGGDAGELFF
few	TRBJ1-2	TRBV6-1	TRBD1	TGTGCCAGCTCTAACTCAGGGGGCCCTAACTATGGCTACACCTTC	CASSNSGGPNYGYTF
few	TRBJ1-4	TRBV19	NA	TGTGCCAGTAGTATTGACAGCTTTAATGAAAAACTGTTTTTT	CASSIDSFNEKLFF
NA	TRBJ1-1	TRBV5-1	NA	TGCGCCAGCAGCGCTCTTTCGGACAGCCTTTTTGAAGCTTTCTTT	CASSALSDSLFEAFF
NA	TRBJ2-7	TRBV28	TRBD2	TGTGCCAGCAGTTTAAGACTAGCGGGACCCCGGGGGGAGCAGTACTTC	CASSLRLAGPRGEQYF
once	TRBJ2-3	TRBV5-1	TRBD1	TGCGCCAGCAGCTGGGGACAGGGAGGAGTGGCGGATACGCAGTATTTT	CASSWGQGGVADTQYF
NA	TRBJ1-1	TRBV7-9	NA	TGTGCCAGCAGCCGAGGGAATCAGAACACTGAAGCTTTCTTT	CASSRGNQNTEAFF
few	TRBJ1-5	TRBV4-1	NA	TGCGCCAGCAGCCAAGAGGAAGAAAGAGGGATCCAGCCCCAGCATTTT	CASSQEEERGIQPQHF
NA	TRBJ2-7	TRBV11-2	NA	TGTGCCAGCAGCTTAGTTGTGTCAGGGAAGCCTCTTTACGAGCAGTACTTC	CASSLVVSGKPLYEQYF
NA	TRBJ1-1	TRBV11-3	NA	TGTGCCAGCAGCAAAGGAAGGGAGGTCACTGAAGCTTTCTTT	CASSKGREVTEAFF
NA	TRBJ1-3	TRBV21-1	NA	TGTGCCAGCAGCAAAGGTTTGTTGGGGCGGGGATTTAGCTCTGGAAACACCATATATTTT	CASSKGLLGRGFSSGNTIYF
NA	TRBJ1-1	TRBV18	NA	TGTGCCAGCTCACTTGAGTCAGGGGTTGGAGGAGCTTTCTTT	CASSLESGVGGAFF
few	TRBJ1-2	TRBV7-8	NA	TGTGCCAGCAGCTTAGAATGGGGCAGGGGAGCGGCTAACTATGGCTACACCTTC	CASSLEWGRGAANYGYTF
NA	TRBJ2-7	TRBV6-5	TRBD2	TGTGCCAGCAGTTCAGGGCAAGCGGGAGGTTACGAGCAGTACTTC	CASSSGQAGGYEQYF
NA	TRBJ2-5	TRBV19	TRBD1	TGTGCCAGTAGGGACGAACAGGGGAGAGAGGCCCAGTACTTC	CASRDEQGREAQYF
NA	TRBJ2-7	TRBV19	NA	TGTGCCAGTAGAAGACAGGCTAACTACGAGCAGTACTTC	CASRRQANYEQYF
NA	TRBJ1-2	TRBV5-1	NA	TGCGCCAGCAGCTTTTTCGGGGTAAACTATGGCTACACCTTC	CASSFFGVNYGYTF
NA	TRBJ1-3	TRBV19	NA	TGTGCCAGTAGTCTGGCCTCAGGGTTTCGTTCTGGAAACACCATATATTTT	CASSLASGFRSGNTIYF
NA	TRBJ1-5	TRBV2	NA	TGTGCCAGCAGTGGTGGGCCCTATAGCAATCAGCCCCAGCATTTT	CASSGGPYSNQPQHF
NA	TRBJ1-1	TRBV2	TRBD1	TGTGCCAGCGAGCGGCAGGGGGACACTGAAGCTTTCTTT	CASERQGDTEAFF
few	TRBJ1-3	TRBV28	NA	TGTGCCAGCAGGACATCATCTTTGAGAAACACCATATATTTT	CASRTSSLRNTIYF
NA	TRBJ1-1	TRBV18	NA	TGTGCCAGCTCACCACGAGCATTTGGGCAGGCCGCCCTTGAAGCTTTCTTT	CASSPRAFGQAALEAFF
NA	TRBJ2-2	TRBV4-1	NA	TGCGCCAGCAGCTCCGGGATGGGAGGCGGGGAGCTGTTTTTT	CASSSGMGGGELFF
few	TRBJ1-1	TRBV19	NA	TGTGCCAGTAGTCATGGGGCGGGGACCACTGAAGCTTTCTTT	CASSHGAGTTEAFF
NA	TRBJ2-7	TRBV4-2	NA	TGTGCCAGCAGCCAAGATAACCAGGCCTACGAGCAGTACTTC	CASSQDNQAYEQYF
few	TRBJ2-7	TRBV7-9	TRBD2	TGTGCCAGCAGCCCCACTAGCGGGAGGGAATACGAGCAGTACTTC	CASSPTSGREYEQYF
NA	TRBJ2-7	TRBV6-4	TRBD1	TGTGCCAGCAGCCCGACAGGGGGGTCGGACGAGCAGTACTTC	CASSPTGGSDEQYF
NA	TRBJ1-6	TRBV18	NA	TGTGCCAGCTCGTCCGGGAGGGCCTATAATTCACCCCTCCACTTT	CASSSGRAYNSPLHF
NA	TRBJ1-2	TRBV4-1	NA	TGCGCCAGCAGCCAAGATCAGTATGGCTACACCTTC	CASSQDQYGYTF
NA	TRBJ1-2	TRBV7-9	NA	TGTGCCAGCAGCCTTTCCCAGGGGTCCTATGGCTACACCTTC	CASSLSQGSYGYTF
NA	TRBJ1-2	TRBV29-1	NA	TGCAGCGTCACTAACTATGGCTACACCTTC	CSVTNYGYTF
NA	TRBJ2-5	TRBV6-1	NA	TGTGCCAGCACCCGAGAGACCCAGTACTTC	CASTRETQYF
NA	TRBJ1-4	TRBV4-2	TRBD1	TGTGCCAGCAGCCAGGGGACAGTTGAGTCTAATGAAAAACTGTTTTTT	CASSQGTVESNEKLFF
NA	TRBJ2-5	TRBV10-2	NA	TGCGCCAGCAGTGTGGGGGGAGAGACCCAGTACTTC	CASSVGGETQYF
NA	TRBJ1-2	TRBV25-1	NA	TGTGCCAGCAGTGGACTCAACGGAGCTAACTATGGCTACACCTTC	CASSGLNGANYGYTF